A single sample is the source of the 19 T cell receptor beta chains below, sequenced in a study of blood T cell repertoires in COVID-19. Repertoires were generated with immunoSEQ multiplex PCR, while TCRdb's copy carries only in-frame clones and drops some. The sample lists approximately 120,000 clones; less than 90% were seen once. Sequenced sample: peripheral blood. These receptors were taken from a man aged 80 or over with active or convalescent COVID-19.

CDR3 residues: CASSRGQGGYGYTF. The CDR3 DNA sequence: TGTGCCAGCTCCAGAGGACAGGGAGGCTATGGCTACACCTTC. The chain links TRBV6-5 to TRBJ1-2; 8 positions match TRBD1. J gave up 4 bases and V 8 bases, and 9 bases lay outside the gene matches. Germline-derived CDR1 and CDR2 are MNHEY and SVGAGI. This CDR3 region has 14 residues.

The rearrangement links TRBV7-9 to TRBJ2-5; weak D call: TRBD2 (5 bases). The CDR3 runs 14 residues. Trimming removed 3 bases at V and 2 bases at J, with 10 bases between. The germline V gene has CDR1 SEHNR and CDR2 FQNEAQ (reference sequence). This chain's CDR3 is CASSLWSGQETQYF. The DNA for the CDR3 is TGTGCCAGCAGCTTGTGGAGCGGTCAAGAGACCCAGTACTTC.

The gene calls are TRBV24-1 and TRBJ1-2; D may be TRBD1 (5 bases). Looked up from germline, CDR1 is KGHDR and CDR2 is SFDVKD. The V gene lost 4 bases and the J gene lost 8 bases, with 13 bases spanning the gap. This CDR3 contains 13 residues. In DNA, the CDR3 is TGTGCCACCAGTGACTCCAGGGTATGGGGCTACACCTTC. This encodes CATSDSRVWGYTF.

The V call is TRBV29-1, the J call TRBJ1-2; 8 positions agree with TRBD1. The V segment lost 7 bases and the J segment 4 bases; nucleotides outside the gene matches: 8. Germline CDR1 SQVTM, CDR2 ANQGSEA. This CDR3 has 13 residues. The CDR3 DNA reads TGCAGCGCCGGTCCCCAGGGGGCCTATGGCTACACCTTC. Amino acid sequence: CSAGPQGAYGYTF.

The CDR3 spells CASSLVPPRGTYEQYF. CDR3 DNA: TGTGCCAGCAGCTTAGTCCCTCCGCGGGGAACCTACGAGCAGTACTTC. J is TRBJ2-7 and V is TRBV7-2, with D possibly being TRBD2 (6 bases). Germline CDR1 is SGHTA and CDR2 is FQGNSA. Between the trimmed V and J ends, which lost 1 base and 2 bases, there was a span of 15 bases. The CDR3 runs to 16 residues.

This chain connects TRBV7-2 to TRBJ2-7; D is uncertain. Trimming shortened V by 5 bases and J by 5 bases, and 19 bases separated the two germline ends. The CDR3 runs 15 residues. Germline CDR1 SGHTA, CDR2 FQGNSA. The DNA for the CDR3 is TGTGCCAGCAGCCACTTGATGGCAGGAACCAACGAGCAGTACTTC. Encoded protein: CASSHLMAGTNEQYF.

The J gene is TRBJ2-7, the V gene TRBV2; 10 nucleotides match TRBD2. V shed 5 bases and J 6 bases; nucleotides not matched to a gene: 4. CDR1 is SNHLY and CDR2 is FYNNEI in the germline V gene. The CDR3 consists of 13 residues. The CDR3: CASSKREGFEQYF. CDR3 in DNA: TGTGCCAGCAGTAAGCGGGAGGGCTTCGAGCAGTACTTC.

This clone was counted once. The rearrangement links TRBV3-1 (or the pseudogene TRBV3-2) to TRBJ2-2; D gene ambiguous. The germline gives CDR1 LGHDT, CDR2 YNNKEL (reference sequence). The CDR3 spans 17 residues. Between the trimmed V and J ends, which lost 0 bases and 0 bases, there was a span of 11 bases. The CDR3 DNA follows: TGTGCCAGCAGCCAAGATTACGACACCGCGAACACCGGGGAGCTGTTTTTT. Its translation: CASSQDYDTANTGELFF.

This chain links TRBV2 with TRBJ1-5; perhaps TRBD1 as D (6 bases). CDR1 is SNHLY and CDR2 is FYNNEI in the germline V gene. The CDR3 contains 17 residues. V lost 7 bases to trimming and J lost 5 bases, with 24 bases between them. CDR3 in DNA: TGTGCCAGCACGGGGGGGGCAGGCCCGGCGGGCTATCAGCCCCAGCATTTT. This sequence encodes CASTGGAGPAGYQPQHF.

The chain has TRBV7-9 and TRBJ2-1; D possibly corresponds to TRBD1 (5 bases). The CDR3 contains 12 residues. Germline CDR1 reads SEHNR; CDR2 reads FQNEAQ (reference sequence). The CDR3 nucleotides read TGTGTCGTTGCCAGGGTCCCCTATGAGCAGTTCTTC. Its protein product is CVVARVPYEQFF.

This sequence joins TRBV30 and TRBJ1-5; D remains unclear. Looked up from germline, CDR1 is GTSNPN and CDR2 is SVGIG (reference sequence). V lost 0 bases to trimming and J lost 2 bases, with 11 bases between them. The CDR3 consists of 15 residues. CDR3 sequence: CAWSVNGVGNQPQHF. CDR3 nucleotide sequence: TGTGCCTGGAGTGTTAACGGGGTCGGCAATCAGCCCCAGCATTTT.

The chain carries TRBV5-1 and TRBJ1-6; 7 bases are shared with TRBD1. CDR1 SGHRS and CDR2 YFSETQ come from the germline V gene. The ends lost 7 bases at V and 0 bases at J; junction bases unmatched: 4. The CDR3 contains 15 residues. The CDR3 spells CASQTGSSYNSPLHF. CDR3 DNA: TGCGCCAGCCAGACAGGGAGCTCCTATAATTCACCCCTCCACTTT.

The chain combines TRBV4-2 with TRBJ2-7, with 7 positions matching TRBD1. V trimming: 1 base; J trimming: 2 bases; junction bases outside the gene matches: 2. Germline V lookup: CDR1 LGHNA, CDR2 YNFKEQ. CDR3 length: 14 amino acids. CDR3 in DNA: TGTGCCAGCAGCCAAGCGGGACAGACCTACGAGCAGTACTTC. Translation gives CASSQAGQTYEQYF.

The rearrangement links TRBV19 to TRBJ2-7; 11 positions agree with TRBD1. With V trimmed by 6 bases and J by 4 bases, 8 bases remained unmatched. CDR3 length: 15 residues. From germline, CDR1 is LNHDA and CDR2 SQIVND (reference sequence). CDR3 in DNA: TGTGCCAGTAGCCGAGGGACAGGGGGTCAATACGAGCAGTACTTC. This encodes CASSRGTGGQYEQYF.

The CDR3 DNA reads as TGTGCCAGCAGCTTATCTAGCGGGAGTGTACATGAGCAGTTCTTC. Translation gives CASSLSSGSVHEQFF. This chain links TRBV7-7 with TRBJ2-1, with 10 bases fitting TRBD2. Trimming at V came to 2 bases and at J to 8 bases, leaving 6 bases not matched to a gene. CDR1 is SSHAT, CDR2 FNYEAQ, per germline (reference sequence). The CDR3 sequence is 15 residues long.

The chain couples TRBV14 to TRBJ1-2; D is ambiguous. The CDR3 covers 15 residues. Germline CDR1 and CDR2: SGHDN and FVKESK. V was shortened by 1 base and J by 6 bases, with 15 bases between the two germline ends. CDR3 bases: TGTGCCAGCAGCCAAGGTGTGTCATACTATGATGGCTACACCTTC. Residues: CASSQGVSYYDGYTF.

Written as DNA, the CDR3 is TGTGCCAGCAGCCCCAAGGGGGGGGGAGAGGAAGAGACCCAGTACTTC. Translated, it gives CASSPKGGGEEETQYF. V usage is TRBV6-6 and J usage is TRBJ2-5; tentative D call: TRBD2 (7 bases). Germline assignment: CDR1 MNHNY and CDR2 SVGAGI (reference sequence). Trimming removed 6 bases from V and 3 bases from J, with 20 bases in between. The CDR3 is made up of 16 amino acids.

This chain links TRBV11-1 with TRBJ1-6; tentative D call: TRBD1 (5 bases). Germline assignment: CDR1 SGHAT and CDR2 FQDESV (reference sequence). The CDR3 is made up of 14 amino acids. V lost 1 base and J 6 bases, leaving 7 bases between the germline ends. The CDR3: CASSLGQINSPLHF. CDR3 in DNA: TGTGCCAGCAGCTTAGGACAGATTAATTCACCCCTCCACTTT.

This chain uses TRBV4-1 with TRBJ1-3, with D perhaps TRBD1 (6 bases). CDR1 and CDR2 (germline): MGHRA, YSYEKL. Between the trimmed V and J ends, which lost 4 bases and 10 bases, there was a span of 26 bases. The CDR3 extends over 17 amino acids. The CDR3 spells CASSPSIIRGPIRTIYF. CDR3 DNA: TGCGCCAGCAGCCCCTCAATAATCAGGGGTCCGATTAGAACCATATATTTT.